One and the same sample provided the 24 T cell receptor beta chains below, sequenced in a study of T cell responses to AZD1222 COVID-19 vaccine. Method: immunoSEQ multiplex PCR; TCRdb's copy keeps in-frame clones and lacks some. The data hold fewer than 150,000 clones, with approximately 85% observed a single time. Source: peripheral blood, taken 28 days after the second AZD1222 dose. The receptor set was obtained from an adult who received the AZD1222 COVID-19 vaccine.

The gene calls are TRBV20-1 and TRBJ2-1; D ambiguous. CDR3 length: 10 residues. Trimming left V 8 bases short and J 6 bases short, with 8 bases between. Germline V gene data show CDR1 as DFQATT and CDR2 as SNEGSKA (reference sequence). The CDR3, as DNA: TGCAGTCCGACGAGCAATGAGCAGTTCTTC. Its translation: CSPTSNEQFF.

This chain connects TRBV18 to TRBJ2-7; no firm D call. CDR3 size: 15 residues. Germline V CDR1 and CDR2: KGHSH, LQKENI. Trimming took 5 bases from V and 1 from J, leaving 15 bases between them. CDR3 residues: CASSSTFGASYEQYF. DNA for the CDR3: TGTGCCAGCTCATCCACCTTTGGAGCATCCTACGAGCAGTACTTC.

The rearrangement links TRBV5-1 to TRBJ1-3; D might be TRBD1 (5 bases). Germline CDR1 and CDR2: SGHRS and YFSETQ. This CDR3 spans 16 amino acids. V was cut by 0 bases and J by 0 bases, with 10 bases left in between. The chain's CDR3 is CASSLGQGLSGNTIYF. The CDR3 coding sequence is TGCGCCAGCAGCTTGGGGCAGGGTCTCTCTGGAAACACCATATATTTT.

The chain uses TRBV18 and TRBJ1-3; no definite D call. Germline CDR1 is KGHSH and CDR2 is LQKENI. V dropped 2 bases and J dropped 0 bases, with 8 bases sitting between them. CDR3 length: 15 residues. The CDR3 loop is CASSPRRSSGNTIYF. The CDR3 DNA reads TGTGCCAGCTCACCAAGACGGAGCTCTGGAAACACCATATATTTT.

J is TRBJ2-3 and V is TRBV11-3; either TRBD1 or TRBD2 may fit D (5 bases each). CDR3 length: 14 residues. CDR1 and CDR2 from the germline V gene are SGHNT and YENEEA. Trimming stripped 5 bases from V and 9 bases from J, with 18 bases between. The chain's CDR3 is CASSISGTPDTQYF. DNA for the CDR3: TGTGCCAGCAGCATCTCCGGGACCCCGGACACGCAGTATTTT.

About this clone: At one of its ends the junction is not consistent with the germline gene, which may arise from a read error. The DNA for the CDR3 is TGCCCCAGCAGTGGGCTCGGGAGCTACAATGAGCAGTTCTTC. It translates to CPSSGLGSYNEQFF. The V call is TRBV10-1, the J call TRBJ2-1, with D possibly TRBD2 on 6 matching bases. This CDR3 comprises 14 residues. Germline CDR1 reads WNHNN; CDR2 reads SYGVQD (reference sequence).

The V and J genes are TRBV28 and TRBJ1-4; D may be TRBD1 (5 bases). The germline V and J ends were trimmed by 5 bases and 0 bases, with 13 bases remaining between them. Germline CDR1 and CDR2: MDHEN and SYDVKM. The CDR3 is made up of 16 amino acids. Written as DNA, the CDR3 is TGTGCCAGCAGTCCGGGCGGGACTGCAACTAATGAAAAACTGTTTTTT. Its translation: CASSPGGTATNEKLFF. Supplemented by reference TRBV28 and TRBJ1-4, the full variable domain reads DVKVTQSSRYLVKRTGEKVFLECVQDMDHENMFWYRQDPGLGLRLIYFSYDVKMKEKGDIPEGYSVSREKKERFSLILESASTNQTSMYLCASSPGGTATNEKLFFGSGTQLSVL.

This clone was seen a single time. J is TRBJ1-3 and V is TRBV23-1, with D maybe TRBD1 (5 bases). TRBV23-1 is identified as an open reading frame with a role that is uncertain. V gave up 4 bases and J gave up 4 bases, with 14 bases separating them. The CDR3 covers 15 residues. CDR3 in amino acids: CASSLLEGSGNTIYF. The CDR3 DNA reads as TGCGCCAGCAGTCTTCTGGAGGGGTCGGGAAACACCATATATTTT.

This clone was detected only a few times. The chain carries TRBV6-5 and TRBJ2-1; the D gene is possibly TRBD1 (6 bases). V lost 4 bases, J lost 4 bases, and 11 bases lay in between. The germline V gene encodes CDR1 MNHEY and CDR2 SVGAGI. CDR3 length: 14 residues. CDR3 DNA: TGTGCCAGCAGTTCTCGACAGGCATACAATGAGCAGTTCTTC. Translation: CASSSRQAYNEQFF.

CDR3 DNA: TGTGCCAGCTCACAATCGATGGCCTCCAAGACGTTGCTTACCTACGAGCAGTACTTC. Amino acids: CASSQSMASKTLLTYEQYF. The chain couples TRBV18 to TRBJ2-7; D unclear. Looked up from germline, CDR1 is KGHSH and CDR2 is LQKENI. Trimming removed 4 bases at V and 2 bases at J, with 27 bases between. The CDR3 consists of 19 residues.

This rearrangement joins TRBV20-1 to TRBJ1-5; no firm D call. Germline V CDR1 and CDR2: DFQATT, SNEGSKA (reference sequence). The CDR3 is made up of 12 amino acids. The V end lost 3 bases, the J end lost 6 bases, and 9 bases lay between the germline ends. The CDR3 DNA reads TGCAGTGCTAGTCGGGGAGGTCAGCCCCAGCATTTT. Translated: CSASRGGQPQHF.

This chain joins TRBV11-2 and TRBJ1-3; no reliable D call. V was clipped by 5 bases and J by 0 bases, with 14 bases between them. There are 16 residues in the CDR3. Looked up from germline, CDR1 is SGHAT and CDR2 is FQNNGV. The CDR3 reads CASSSAGLRSGNTIYF. The CDR3 DNA sequence: TGTGCCAGCAGCAGTGCAGGATTACGCTCTGGAAACACCATATATTTT.

The rearrangement links TRBV4-2 to TRBJ2-1, with D possibly being TRBD1 or TRBD2 (5 bases each). This CDR3 has 14 residues. Germline V lookup: CDR1 LGHNA, CDR2 YNFKEQ. The ends were cut back, 4 bases at V and 9 bases at J, with 16 bases in the middle. CDR3 protein: CASSRDLYVGEQFF. The CDR3 nucleotides read TGTGCCAGCAGCCGGGACCTATACGTCGGTGAGCAGTTCTTC.

The chain links TRBV3-1 (or the pseudogene TRBV3-2) to TRBJ2-1; 9 bases are a match to TRBD1. The germline V gene encodes CDR1 LGHDT and CDR2 YNNKEL (reference sequence). V lost 4 bases, J lost 3 bases, and 4 bases stayed unmatched. This CDR3 is built from 15 residues. The CDR3 bases are TGTGCCAGCAGCCCCGGGACAGGGTTCTACAATGAGCAGTTCTTC. It is translated as CASSPGTGFYNEQFF.

The gene calls are TRBV10-1 and TRBJ2-2; possibly TRBD1 for D (6 bases). Germline CDR1 reads WNHNN; CDR2 reads SYGVQD (reference sequence). V shed 4 bases and J shed 3 bases, with 12 bases lying between them. The length of the CDR3 is 15 residues. The CDR3 nucleotides are TGCGCCAGCAGTGGAGCCCGACAGGACACCGGGGAGCTGTTTTTT. Translating it yields CASSGARQDTGELFF.

The rearrangement links TRBV7-9 to TRBJ1-6; 7 bases map to TRBD1. V shed 4 bases and J 9 bases; nucleotides not matched to a gene: 3. The CDR3 runs to 13 residues. Germline V gene data show CDR1 as SEHNR and CDR2 as FQNEAQ (reference sequence). This CDR3 reads CASSSQGVSPLHF. In nucleotides, the CDR3 is TGTGCCAGCAGCTCCCAGGGGGTTTCACCCCTCCACTTT.

The J gene is TRBJ1-1, the V gene TRBV11-3; possible D gene TRBD1, 5 bases. The germline CDR1 and CDR2 sequences are SGHNT and YENEEA. There are 14 residues in the CDR3. Trimming removed 5 bases from V and 4 bases from J, with 14 bases in between. DNA of the CDR3: TGTGCCAGCAGCCCAAGGGGCAGGGCCACTGAAGCTTTCTTT. Translated, it gives CASSPRGRATEAFF.

The rearrangement links TRBV2 to TRBJ2-3; D is possibly TRBD1 (5 bases). V lost 6 bases and J lost 2, with 12 bases in between. The CDR3 loop spans 14 amino acids. From germline, CDR1 is SNHLY and CDR2 FYNNEI. CDR3 DNA sequence: TGTGCCAGCAGCGACAGACACGACACAGATACGCAGTATTTT. It codes for CASSDRHDTDTQYF. Full variable domain (remainder filled in from reference TRBV2 and TRBJ2-3): EPEVTQTPSHQVTQMGQEVILRCVPISNHLYFYWYRQILGQKVEFLVSFYNNEISEKSEIFDDQFSVERPDGSNFTLKIRSTKLEDSAMYFCASSDRHDTDTQYFGPGTRLTVL.

CDR3 protein: CASSLQGLETQYF. CDR3 DNA: TGTGCCAGTAGTCTTCAGGGTTTGGAGACCCAGTACTTC. The genes are TRBV19 and TRBJ2-5; possibly TRBD1 for D (5 bases). This CDR3 is 13 amino acids long. V lost 5 bases to trimming and J lost 5 bases, with 12 bases between them. CDR1 is LNHDA and CDR2 is SQIVND in the germline V gene (reference sequence).

The chain links TRBV7-8 to TRBJ1-2; D gene ambiguous. The germline V and J ends were trimmed by 1 base and 7 bases, with 7 bases remaining between them. Looked up from germline, CDR1 is SGHVS and CDR2 is FQNEAQ. The length of the CDR3 is 12 residues. This CDR3 is CASSLDISGYTF. CDR3 nucleotides: TGTGCCAGCAGCTTAGATATCAGTGGCTACACCTTC.

The chain links TRBV19 to TRBJ1-6, with D tentatively TRBD1 (6 bases). Germline loops: CDR1 LNHDA, CDR2 SQIVND (reference sequence). The CDR3 spans 14 residues. V gave up 4 bases and J gave up 7 bases, with 11 bases separating them. The CDR3: CASSTPGVNSPLHF. Here the CDR3 DNA reads TGTGCCAGTAGTACCCCAGGGGTAAATTCACCCCTCCACTTT.

The genes are TRBV3-1 (or the pseudogene TRBV3-2) and TRBJ2-5, with 14 bases that match TRBD2. Trimming cost V 6 bases and J 6 bases; bases outside gene matches: 9. There are 16 residues in the CDR3. The germline CDR1 and CDR2 sequences are LGHDT and YNNKEL (reference sequence). CDR3 loop: CASSSGTSGSRKTQYF. In DNA, the CDR3 is TGTGCCAGCAGTTCCGGGACTAGCGGGAGTAGAAAGACCCAGTACTTC.

The V call is TRBV7-6, the J call TRBJ2-3; no firm D call. V lost 6 bases to trimming and J lost 8 bases, with 9 bases between them. The CDR3 length is 11 residues. Per the germline V gene, CDR1 is SGHVS and CDR2 is FNYEAQ. Here the CDR3 DNA reads TGTGCCAGCAGGGCGGAAGGTACGCAGTATTTT. Its translation is CASRAEGTQYF.

This chain joins TRBV5-1 and TRBJ2-5; a weak D match, TRBD2 (6 bases). Germline loops: CDR1 SGHRS, CDR2 YFSETQ. The V end lost 7 bases, the J end lost 4 bases, and 14 bases lay between the germline ends. This CDR3 contains 13 residues. The DNA of the CDR3 is TGCGCCAGCCGGGGGACCCCAGGAGAGACCCAGTACTTC. It yields the protein CASRGTPGETQYF.